This TCR beta chain derives from a study of T-cell reconstitution after alpha-beta-depleted transplantation in children. Study results and caveats: After one year, T-cell counts and TCRbeta diversity mostly came from new T cells.

Of note for this clonotype: What it binds is unknown.

The CDR3 spans 14 residues. The V segment lost 7 bases and the J segment 2 bases; nucleotides outside the gene matches: 4. Germline CDR1 and CDR2: SGHAT and FQNNGV. Preparing the TCRbeta library involved the use of unique molecular identifiers. TCRdb redid the calling of the PCR reads with MiXCR, one entry per CDR3 protein. The repertoire holds around 200,000 distinct CDR3 sequences, with 17% as singletons. The rearrangement joins TRBV11-2 to TRBJ1-3, with 8 positions matching TRBD1. The sequences come from PBMCs, mostly from graft donor cells, collected 360 days after TCRalphabeta/CD19-depleted stem cell transplant. The receptor's source is a male patient aged 2 to 10 who had a stem cell transplant for acute lymphoblastic leukemia, so the T cells may come from the graft donor. CDR3 in amino acids: CASISTGAGNTIYF. The CDR3 DNA is TGTGCCAGCATCTCGACAGGGGCTGGAAACACCATATATTTT. Full variable domain (remainder filled in from reference TRBV11-2 and TRBJ1-3): EAGVAQSPRYKIIEKRQSVAFWCNPISGHATLYWYQQILGQGPKLLIQFQNNGVVDDSQLPKDRFSAERLKGVDSTLKIQPAKLEDSAVYLCASISTGAGNTIYFGEGSWLTVV.